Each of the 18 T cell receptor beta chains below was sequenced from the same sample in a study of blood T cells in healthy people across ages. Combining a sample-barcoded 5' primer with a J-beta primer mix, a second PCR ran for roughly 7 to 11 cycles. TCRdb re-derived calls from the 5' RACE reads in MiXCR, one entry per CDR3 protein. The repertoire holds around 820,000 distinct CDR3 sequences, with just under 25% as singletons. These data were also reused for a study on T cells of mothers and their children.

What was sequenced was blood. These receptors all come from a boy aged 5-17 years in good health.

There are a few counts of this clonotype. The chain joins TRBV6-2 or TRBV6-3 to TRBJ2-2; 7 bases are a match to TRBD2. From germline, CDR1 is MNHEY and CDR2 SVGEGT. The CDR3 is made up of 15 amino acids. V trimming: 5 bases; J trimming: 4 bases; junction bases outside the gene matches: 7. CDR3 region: CASSVSGTTTGELFF. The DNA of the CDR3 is TGTGCCAGCAGTGTCTCCGGGACTACCACCGGGGAGCTGTTTTTT.

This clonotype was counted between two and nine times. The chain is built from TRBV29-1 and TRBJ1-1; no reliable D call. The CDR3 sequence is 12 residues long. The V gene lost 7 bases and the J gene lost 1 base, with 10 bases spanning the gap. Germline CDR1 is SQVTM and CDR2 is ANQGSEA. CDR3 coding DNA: TGCAGCGCCATACGGGAGAACACTGAAGCTTTCTTT. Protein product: CSAIRENTEAFF.

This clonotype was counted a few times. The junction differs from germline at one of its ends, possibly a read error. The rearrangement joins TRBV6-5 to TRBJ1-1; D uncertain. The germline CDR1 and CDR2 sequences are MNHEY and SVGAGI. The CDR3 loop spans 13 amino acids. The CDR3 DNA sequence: TGTGCCAGCAAGAGACTGACTCTCACTGAGGCTTTCTTT. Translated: CASKRLTLTEAFF.

The CDR3 protein is CASSKGTGFYEQYF. In DNA form, the CDR3 reads TGTGCCAGCTCGAAAGGGACAGGGTTCTACGAGCAGTACTTC. The rearrangement links TRBV7-3 to TRBJ2-5; 9 nucleotides agree with TRBD1. TRBJ2-7 matches the DNA end more closely, so the J call is doubtful. Germline V gene lookup returns CDR1 SGHTA and CDR2 FQGTGA. The CDR3 consists of 14 residues.

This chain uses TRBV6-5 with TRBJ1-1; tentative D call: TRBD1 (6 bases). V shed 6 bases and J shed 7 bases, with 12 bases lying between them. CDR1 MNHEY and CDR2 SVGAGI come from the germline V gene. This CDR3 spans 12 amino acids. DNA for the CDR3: TGTGCCAGCAGCCTCGACAGGATTGAAGCTTTCTTT. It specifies CASSLDRIEAFF.

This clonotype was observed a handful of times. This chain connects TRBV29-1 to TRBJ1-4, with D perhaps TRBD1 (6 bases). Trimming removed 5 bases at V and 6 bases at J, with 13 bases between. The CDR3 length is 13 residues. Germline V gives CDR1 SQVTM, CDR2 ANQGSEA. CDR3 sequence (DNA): TGCAGCGTTCTCTACAGGGCTGATGAAAAACTGTTTTTT. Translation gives CSVLYRADEKLFF.

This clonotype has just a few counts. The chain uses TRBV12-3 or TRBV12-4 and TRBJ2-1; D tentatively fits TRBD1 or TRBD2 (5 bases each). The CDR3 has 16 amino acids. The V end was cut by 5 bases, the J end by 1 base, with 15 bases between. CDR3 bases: TGTGCCAGCAGTCCTCAGAGGGACCTTTCCTACAATGAGCAGTTCTTC. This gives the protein CASSPQRDLSYNEQFF.

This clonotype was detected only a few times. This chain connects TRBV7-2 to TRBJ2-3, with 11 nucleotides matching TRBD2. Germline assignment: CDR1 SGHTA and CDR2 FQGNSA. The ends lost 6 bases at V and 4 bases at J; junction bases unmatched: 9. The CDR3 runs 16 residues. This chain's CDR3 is CASRKGLAEPSDTQYF. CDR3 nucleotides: TGTGCCAGCAGAAAGGGACTAGCGGAACCCTCAGATACGCAGTATTTT.

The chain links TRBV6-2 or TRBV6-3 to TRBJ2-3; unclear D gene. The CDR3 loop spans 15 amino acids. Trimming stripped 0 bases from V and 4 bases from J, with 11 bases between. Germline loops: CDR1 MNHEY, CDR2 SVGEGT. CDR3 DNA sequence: TGTGCCAGCAGTTACTCGATCGACGCAGCAGATACGCAGTATTTT. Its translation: CASSYSIDAADTQYF.

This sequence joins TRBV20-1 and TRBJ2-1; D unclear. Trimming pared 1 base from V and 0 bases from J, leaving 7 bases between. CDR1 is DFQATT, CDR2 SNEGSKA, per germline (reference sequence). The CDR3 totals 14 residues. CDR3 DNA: TGCAGTGCTAGAGCTAAGAGCTCCTACAATGAGCAGTTCTTC. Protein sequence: CSARAKSSYNEQFF.

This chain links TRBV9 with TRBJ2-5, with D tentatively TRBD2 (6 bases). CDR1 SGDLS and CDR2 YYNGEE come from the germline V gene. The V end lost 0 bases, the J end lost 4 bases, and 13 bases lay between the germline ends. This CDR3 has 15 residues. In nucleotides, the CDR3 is TGTGCCAGCAGCGTAGATCTAGCGTGGGGAGAGACCCAGTACTTC. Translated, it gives CASSVDLAWGETQYF.

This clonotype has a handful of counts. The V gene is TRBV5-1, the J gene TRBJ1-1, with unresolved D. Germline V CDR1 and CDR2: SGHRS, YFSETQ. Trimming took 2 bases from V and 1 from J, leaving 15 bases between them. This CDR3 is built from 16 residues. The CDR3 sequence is CASSFGPLLPNTEAFF. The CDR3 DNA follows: TGCGCCAGCAGCTTTGGCCCACTCCTCCCGAACACTGAAGCTTTCTTT. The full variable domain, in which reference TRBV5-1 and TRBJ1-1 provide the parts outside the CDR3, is KAGVTQTPRYLIKTRGQQVTLSCSPISGHRSVSWYQQTPGQGLQFLFEYFSETQRNKGNFPGRFSGRQFSNSRSEMNVSTLELGDSALYLCASSFGPLLPNTEAFFGQGTRLTVV.

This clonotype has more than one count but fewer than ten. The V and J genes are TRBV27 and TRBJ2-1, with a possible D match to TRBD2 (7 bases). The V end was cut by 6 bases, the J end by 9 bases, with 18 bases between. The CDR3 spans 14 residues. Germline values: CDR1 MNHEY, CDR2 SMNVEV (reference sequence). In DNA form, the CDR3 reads TGTGCCAGCAGCCAGGGGCGGGAGAGGTTTGAGCAGTTCTTC. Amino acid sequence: CASSQGRERFEQFF.

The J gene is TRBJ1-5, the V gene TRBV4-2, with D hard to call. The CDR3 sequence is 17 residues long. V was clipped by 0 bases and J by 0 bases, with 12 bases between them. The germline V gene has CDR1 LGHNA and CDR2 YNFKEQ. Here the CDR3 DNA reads TGTGCCAGCAGCCAAGATAGTAAGGAATATAGCAATCAGCCCCAGCATTTT. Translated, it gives CASSQDSKEYSNQPQHF.

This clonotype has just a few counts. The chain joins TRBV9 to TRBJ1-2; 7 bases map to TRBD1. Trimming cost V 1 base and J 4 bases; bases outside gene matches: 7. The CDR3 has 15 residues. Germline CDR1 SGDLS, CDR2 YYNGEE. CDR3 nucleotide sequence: TGTGCCAGCAGCGTAACCATGACAGGGAGCTATGGCTACACCTTC. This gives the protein CASSVTMTGSYGYTF. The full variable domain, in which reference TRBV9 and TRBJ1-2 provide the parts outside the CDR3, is DSGVTQTPKHLITATGQRVTLRCSPRSGDLSVYWYQQSLDQGLQFLIQYYNGEERAKGNILERFSAQQFPDLHSELNLSSLELGDSALYFCASSVTMTGSYGYTFGSGTRLTVV.

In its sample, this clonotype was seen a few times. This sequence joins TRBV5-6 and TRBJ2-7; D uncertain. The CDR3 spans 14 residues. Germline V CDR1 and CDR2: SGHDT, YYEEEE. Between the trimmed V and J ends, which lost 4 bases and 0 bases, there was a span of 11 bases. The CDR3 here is CASSAEHTSYEQYF. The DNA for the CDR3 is TGTGCCAGCAGCGCGGAACACACCTCCTACGAGCAGTACTTC.

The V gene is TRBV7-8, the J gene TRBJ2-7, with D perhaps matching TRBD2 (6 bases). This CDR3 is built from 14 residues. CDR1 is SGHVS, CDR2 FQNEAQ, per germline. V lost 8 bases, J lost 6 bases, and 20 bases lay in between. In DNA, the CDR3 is TGTGCCAGCTCTCCTCTAGCGACAACATGCGAGCAGTACTTC. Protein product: CASSPLATTCEQYF.

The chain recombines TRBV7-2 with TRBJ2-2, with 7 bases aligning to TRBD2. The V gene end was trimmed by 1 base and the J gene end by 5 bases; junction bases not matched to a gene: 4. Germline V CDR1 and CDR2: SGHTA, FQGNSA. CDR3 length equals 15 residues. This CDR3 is CASSLGTSKTGELFF. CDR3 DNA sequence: TGTGCCAGCAGCTTAGGGACTAGTAAGACCGGGGAGCTGTTTTTT.